This T cell receptor beta chain was retrieved from a study of T cell clonotyping in hematopoietic cell transplantation. On this clone: Its antigen is unidentified.

Per the germline V gene, CDR1 is ENHRY and CDR2 is SYGVKD. This CDR3 contains 17 residues. The junction had 8 bases not matched to a gene; V was cut back by 4 bases and J by 1 base. Samples: about 28 days before transplant, then days 30, 100 and 180 after. Study-wide results and caveats: Pathologically expanded recipient clonotypes increased progressively from day 30 to day 180 as diversity fell. Higher Inverse Simpson Index values in graft donor and pretransplant recipient predicted broader posttransplant TCR diversity. At the given depth, recipient repertoires were over 95% de novo clonotypes.

Profiled with immunoSEQ multiplex PCR; TCRdb holds only in-frame clones, not every one. The profile shows several thousand clones, 85% to 90% of them singletons. This clonotype was sampled from a female patient in her forties who had an allogeneic stem cell transplant from a related donor, so the T cells may come from the graft donor. Some clones in this sample may be carry-over from other donors' samples. The sequences come from peripheral blood mononuclear cells, collected 100 days after allogeneic stem cell transplant. The rearrangement joins TRBV10-3 to TRBJ2-7; 12 positions match TRBD2. In DNA, the CDR3 is TGTGCCATCAGTGGGACTAGCGGGACCCACCAATCCTACGAGCAGTACTTC. It specifies CAISGTSGTHQSYEQYF.